This TCR beta chain was sequenced for a study of T cell repertoires in cytomegalovirus infection. Overall study: Public TCR beta signatures marked donors with CMV infection and the matching HLA.

Via MiXCR, TCRdb re-called the reads, giving one row per CDR3 protein. The sample has roughly 180,000 distinct CDR3 sequences; approximately 30% are singletons. For this clonotype: The antigen is unknown.

With 3 bases clipped from V and 6 bases from J, the junction kept 5 bases outside the gene matches. The CDR3 spans 13 residues. The germline V gene encodes CDR1 SGHVS and CDR2 FNYEAQ. The study, taken as a whole, reports: Across the ex vivo response, the dominant clonotypes were HLA-C-restricted CMV-specific TCR beta clonotypes.

The receptor was isolated from a human donor in good health (CMV status not recorded). Some clones in this sample may be carry-over from other donors' samples. The sequenced sample was PBMCs. The rearrangement joins TRBV7-6 to TRBJ2-7; 7 bases match TRBD1. CDR3 coding DNA: TGTGCCAGCAGCTTCAAAACAGGGGTCGAGCAGTACTTC. It codes for CASSFKTGVEQYF. Supplemented by reference TRBV7-6 and TRBJ2-7, the full variable domain reads GAGVSQSPRYKVTKRGQDVALRCDPISGHVSLYWYRQALGQGPEFLTYFNYEAQQDKSGLPNDRFSAERPEGSISTLTIQRTEQRDSAMYRCASSFKTGVEQYFGPGTRLTVT.